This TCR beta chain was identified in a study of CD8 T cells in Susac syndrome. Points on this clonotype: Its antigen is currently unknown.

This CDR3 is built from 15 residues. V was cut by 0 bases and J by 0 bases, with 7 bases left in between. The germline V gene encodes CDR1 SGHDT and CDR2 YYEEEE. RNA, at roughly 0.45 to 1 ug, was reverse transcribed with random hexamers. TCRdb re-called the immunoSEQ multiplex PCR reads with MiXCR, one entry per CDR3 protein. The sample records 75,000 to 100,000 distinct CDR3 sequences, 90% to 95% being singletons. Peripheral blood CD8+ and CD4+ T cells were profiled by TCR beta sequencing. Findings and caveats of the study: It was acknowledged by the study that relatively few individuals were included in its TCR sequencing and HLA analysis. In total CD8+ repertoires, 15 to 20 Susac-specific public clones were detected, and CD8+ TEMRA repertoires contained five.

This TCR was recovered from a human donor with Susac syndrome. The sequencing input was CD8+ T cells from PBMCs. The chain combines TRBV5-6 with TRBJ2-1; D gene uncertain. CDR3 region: CASSLERLSYNEQFF. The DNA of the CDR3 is TGTGCCAGCAGCTTGGAACGACTCTCCTACAATGAGCAGTTCTTC. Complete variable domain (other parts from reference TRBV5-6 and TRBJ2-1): DAGVTQSPTHLIKTRGQQVTLRCSPKSGHDTVSWYQQALGQGPQFIFQYYEEEERQRGNFPDRFSGHQFPNYSSELNVNALLLGDSALYLCASSLERLSYNEQFFGPGTRLTVL.